This T cell receptor (beta chain) was observed in a study of blood T cell repertoires in COVID-19. Across the whole study: COVID-19 samples from acute and convalescent phases originated in the United States, Italy and Spain. PBMCs, B-cell-depleted T cells, or T cells provided the cDNA or gDNA that made up the material.

Authors' analysis steps: Researchers report that nucleated cell counts were estimated from reference gene primer amplification. Here immunoSEQ multiplex PCR was the method, and the copy in TCRdb shows in-frame clones only, minus some. D and trimming come from the DNA, and the V and J calls and clone size come from that table. The sample lists about 220,000 clones, roughly 84% occurring once. The CDR3 contains 17 residues. Germline V gives CDR1 SGHRS, CDR2 YFSETQ. V shed 4 bases, J shed 3 bases, and the junction held 6 bases outside the gene matches. This clone was observed once. Material: peripheral blood. The sequence was collected from a man in his fifties who had recovered from COVID-19. This chain links TRBV5-1 with TRBJ2-3, with 15 bases aligning to TRBD2. The CDR3 loop is CASSTGLAGGRTDTQYF. The CDR3 DNA is TGCGCCAGCAGCACGGGACTAGCGGGAGGAAGGACAGATACGCAGTATTTT. Full variable domain (remainder filled in from reference TRBV5-1 and TRBJ2-3): KAGVTQTPRYLIKTRGQQVTLSCSPISGHRSVSWYQQTPGQGLQFLFEYFSETQRNKGNFPGRFSGRQFSNSRSEMNVSTLELGDSALYLCASSTGLAGGRTDTQYFGPGTRLTVL.